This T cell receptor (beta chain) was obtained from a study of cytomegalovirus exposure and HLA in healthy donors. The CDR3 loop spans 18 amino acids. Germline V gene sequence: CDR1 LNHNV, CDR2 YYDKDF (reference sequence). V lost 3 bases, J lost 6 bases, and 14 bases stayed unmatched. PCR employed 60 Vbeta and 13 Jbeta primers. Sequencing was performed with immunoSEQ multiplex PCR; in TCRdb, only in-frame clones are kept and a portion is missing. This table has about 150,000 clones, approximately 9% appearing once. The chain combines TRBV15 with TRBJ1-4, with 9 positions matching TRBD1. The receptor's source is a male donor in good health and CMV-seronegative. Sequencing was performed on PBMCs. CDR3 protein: CATSSVYRDRERDEKLFF. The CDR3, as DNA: TGTGCCACCAGCAGCGTATACCGGGACAGGGAAAGGGATGAAAAACTGTTTTTT.